This T cell receptor beta chain was profiled in a study of Graves' ophthalmopathy and Graves' hyperthyroidism. Findings and caveats of the study: Clonotypes were expanded in thyroid at above 0.001 frequency, and most also appeared in blood. A classifier, a 13-signature model, separated ophthalmopathy from stable hyperthyroidism with more than 85% sensitivity and about 82% specificity.

This clonotype was picked up many times. Its cognate antigen is unknown. The junction had 8 bases not matched to a gene; V was cut back by 5 bases and J by 0 bases. The CDR3 is 16 amino acids. Looked up from germline, CDR1 is LNHDA and CDR2 is SQIVND (reference sequence). Enrollment excluded any patients with other autoimmune diseases, uncontrolled infections, pregnancy or lactation. PBMCs were isolated by Ficoll-Paque density gradient centrifugation, using 7.5 to 10 ml of fresh peripheral blood as the starting material. The authors amplified TCR beta CDR3 regions from RNA transcripts. HTBI primers were used in a first-round RT-PCR, which preceded a second-round multiplex PCR. TCRdb reanalysed the multiplex PCR reads using MiXCR and keeps one entry per CDR3 protein. The table shows about 380,000 distinct CDR3 sequences, with 15% occurring only once.

The source is a woman aged 18-29 years with stable Graves' hyperthyroidism. Sequenced material: peripheral blood. The chain carries TRBV19 and TRBJ2-7, with TRBD2 identical over 9 bases. Here the CDR3 reads CASSYVAGASSYEQYF. As DNA, the CDR3 is TGTGCCAGTAGTTACGTAGCGGGGGCCTCCTCCTACGAGCAGTACTTC.